Described below is a single T cell receptor beta chain sequence and its context. Its matching antigen is unknown. This record belongs to a study of T-cell memory formation after mild COVID-19. General observations from the study: Nothing confirmed that second-wave clones peaking on day 37 were specific for SARS-CoV-2. Contracting CD4+ clones sat mainly in CM and EM; CD8+ in EMRA.

V lost 10 bases and J lost 1; bases outside the gene matches: 6. CDR3 length: 14 amino acids. Germline values: CDR1 LNHDA, CDR2 SQIVND (reference sequence). After 5'RACE with constant-segment primers, TCR alpha and TCR beta cDNA libraries carrying sample barcodes and UMIs were obtained. TCRdb recomputed calls from the 5' RACE reads with MiXCR, one row per CDR3 protein. This table has under 700,000 distinct CDR3 sequences, roughly 20% appearing once. The chain combines TRBV19 with TRBJ1-5; 8 positions match TRBD1. The receptor was isolated from an adult woman who had mild COVID-19 (a few samples of this study predate the infection). Cell type and time point are not known. Sequencing used PBMCs or a T cell subset sorted from them (not recorded which). The CDR3 sequence is CATSWTGSNQPQHF. The CDR3 coding sequence is TGTGCCACCTCTTGGACAGGGAGCAATCAGCCCCAGCATTTT.